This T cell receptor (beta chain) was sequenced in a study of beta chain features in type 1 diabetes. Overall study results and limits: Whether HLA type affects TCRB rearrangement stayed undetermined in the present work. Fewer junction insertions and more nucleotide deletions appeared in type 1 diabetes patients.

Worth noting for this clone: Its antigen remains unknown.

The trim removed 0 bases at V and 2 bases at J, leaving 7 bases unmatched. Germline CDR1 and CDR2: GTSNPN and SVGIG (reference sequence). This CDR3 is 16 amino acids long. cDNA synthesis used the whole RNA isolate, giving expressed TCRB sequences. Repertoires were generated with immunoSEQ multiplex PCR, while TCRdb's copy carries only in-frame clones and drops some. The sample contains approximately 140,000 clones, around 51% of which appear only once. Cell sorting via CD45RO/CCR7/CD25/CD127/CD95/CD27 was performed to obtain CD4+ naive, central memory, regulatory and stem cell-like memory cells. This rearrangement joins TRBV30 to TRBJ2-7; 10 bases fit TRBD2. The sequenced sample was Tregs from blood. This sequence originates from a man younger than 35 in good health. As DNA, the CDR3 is TGTGCCTGGAGTGTACAGAGCGGGGGGGTCGCCTACGAGCAGTACTTC. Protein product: CAWSVQSGGVAYEQYF. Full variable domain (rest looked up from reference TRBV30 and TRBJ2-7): SQTIHQWPATLVQPVGSPLSLECTVEGTSNPNLYWYRQAAGRGLQLLFYSVGIGQISSEVPQNLSASRPQDRQFILSSKKLLLSDSGFYLCAWSVQSGGVAYEQYFGPGTRLTVT.